These 6 T cell receptor beta chains originate from one sample sequenced in a study of control samples from healthy donors and cancer patients. Clones were sequenced by immunoSEQ multiplex PCR, and TCRdb holds only the in-frame ones, with some missing. The sample has 120,000 or so clones, about 95% seen once; the top ten hold about 3.5%. The sample taken for sequencing was blood. The receptors derive from a man younger than 45 in good health.

This chain joins TRBV6-5 and TRBJ1-2; D gene uncertain. With 0 bases removed from V and 6 bases from J, the gap between germline ends came to 8 bases. This CDR3 is 13 amino acids long. Germline V gene sequence: CDR1 MNHEY, CDR2 SVGAGI. CDR3 protein: CASSYSLGNGYTF. In DNA form, the CDR3 reads TGTGCCAGCAGTTACTCCCTGGGAAATGGCTACACCTTC.

The J gene is TRBJ2-7, the V gene TRBV12-5, with TRBD1 as a possible D gene (5 bases). Germline CDR1 is LGHNT and CDR2 is FRNRAP. The CDR3 spans 15 residues. Trimming left V 4 bases short and J 2 bases short, with 15 bases between. CDR3 bases: TGTGCTAGTGGTTCACTGCCCGACAGTCCCTACGAGCAGTACTTC. The encoded protein is CASGSLPDSPYEQYF.

The chain carries TRBV7-2 and TRBJ2-7; D might be TRBD1 (6 bases). Trimming shortened V by 6 bases and J by 7 bases, and 16 bases separated the two germline ends. The V gene's germline CDR1 is SGHTA and CDR2 FQGNSA. The CDR3 has 13 amino acids. The CDR3 loop is CASRRTGQMEQYF. The CDR3 DNA sequence: TGTGCCAGCAGGCGTACGGGACAAATGGAGCAGTACTTC.

The chain is built from TRBV4-1 and TRBJ1-2; a weak D match, TRBD1 (6 bases). The CDR3 totals 11 residues. Germline CDR1 MGHRA, CDR2 YSYEKL. Between the trimmed V and J ends, which lost 1 base and 11 bases, there was a span of 8 bases. In DNA form, the CDR3 reads TGCGCCAGCAGCCAAGCCGGACAGTACACCTTC. It translates to CASSQAGQYTF.

As DNA, the CDR3 is TGCGCCAGCAGCCATAATCAGGGTTTCACTGAAGCTTTCTTT. Its protein is CASSHNQGFTEAFF. The chain is built from TRBV4-1 and TRBJ1-1; the D gene is possibly TRBD1 (5 bases). V dropped 3 bases and J dropped 4 bases, with 12 bases sitting between them. The CDR3 consists of 14 residues. CDR1 and CDR2 from the germline V gene are MGHRA and YSYEKL.

This chain links TRBV6-2 or TRBV6-3 with TRBJ1-6; no firm D call. Germline CDR1 reads MNHEY; CDR2 reads SVGEGT. V was cut by 0 bases and J by 7 bases, with 7 bases left in between. The CDR3 has 14 amino acids. CDR3: CASSYSKENSPLHF. CDR3 in DNA: TGTGCCAGCAGTTACTCGAAGGAGAATTCACCCCTCCACTTT.